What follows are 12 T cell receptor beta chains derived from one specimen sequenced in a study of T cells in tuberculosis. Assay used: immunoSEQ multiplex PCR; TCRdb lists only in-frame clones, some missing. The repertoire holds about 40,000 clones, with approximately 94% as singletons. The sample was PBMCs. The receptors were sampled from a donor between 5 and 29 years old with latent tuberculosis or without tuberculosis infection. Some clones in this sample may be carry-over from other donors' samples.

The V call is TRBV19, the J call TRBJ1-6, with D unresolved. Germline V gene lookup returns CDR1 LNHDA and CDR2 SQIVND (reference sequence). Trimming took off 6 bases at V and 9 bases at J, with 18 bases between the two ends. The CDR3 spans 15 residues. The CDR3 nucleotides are TGTGCCAGTAGCGACACTCCCCGGAGGATTTCACCCCTCCACTTT. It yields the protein CASSDTPRRISPLHF.

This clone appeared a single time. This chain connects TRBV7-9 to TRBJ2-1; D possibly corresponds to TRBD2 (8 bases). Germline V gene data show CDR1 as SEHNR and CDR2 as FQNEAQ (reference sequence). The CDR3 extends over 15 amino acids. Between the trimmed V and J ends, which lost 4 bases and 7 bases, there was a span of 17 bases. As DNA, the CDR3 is TGTGCCAGCAGCTCGGGGGGGACAGCAACGAATGAGCAGTTCTTC. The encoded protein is CASSSGGTATNEQFF.

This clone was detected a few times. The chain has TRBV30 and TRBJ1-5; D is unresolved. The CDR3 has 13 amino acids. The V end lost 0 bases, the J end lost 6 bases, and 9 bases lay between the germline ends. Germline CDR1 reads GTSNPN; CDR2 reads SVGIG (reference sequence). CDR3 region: CAWSVTGSQPQHF. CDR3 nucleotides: TGTGCCTGGAGTGTTACCGGGAGTCAGCCCCAGCATTTT.

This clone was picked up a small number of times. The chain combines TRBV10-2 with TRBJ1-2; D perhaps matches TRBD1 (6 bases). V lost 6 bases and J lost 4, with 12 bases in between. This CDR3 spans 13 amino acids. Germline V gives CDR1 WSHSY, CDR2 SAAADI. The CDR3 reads CASSQGISYGYTF. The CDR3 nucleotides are TGCGCCAGCAGCCAGGGGATCAGCTATGGCTACACCTTC.

This chain's CDR3 is CASSTRTSGGSLSTDTQYF. The CDR3 DNA reads as TGTGCCAGTAGCACGCGGACTAGCGGGGGGTCCCTTAGCACAGATACGCAGTATTTT. The chain employs TRBV5-4 and TRBJ2-3; TRBD2 agrees at 14 bases. The trim removed 8 bases at V and 0 bases at J, leaving 14 bases unmatched. CDR3 size: 19 residues. Germline V gene data show CDR1 as SGHNT and CDR2 as YYREEE (reference sequence).

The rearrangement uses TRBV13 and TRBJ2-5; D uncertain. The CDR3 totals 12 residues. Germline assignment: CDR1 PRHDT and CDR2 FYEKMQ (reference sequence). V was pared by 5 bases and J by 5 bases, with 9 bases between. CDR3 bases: TGTGCCAGCAGCCACGGCAGGGAGACCCAGTACTTC. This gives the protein CASSHGRETQYF.

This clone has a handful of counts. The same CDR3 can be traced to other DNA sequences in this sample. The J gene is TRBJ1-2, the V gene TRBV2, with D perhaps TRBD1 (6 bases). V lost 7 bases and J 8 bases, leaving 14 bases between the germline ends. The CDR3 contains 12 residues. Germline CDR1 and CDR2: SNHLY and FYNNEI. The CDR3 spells CASNRVKDGYTF. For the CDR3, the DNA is TGTGCCAGCAACAGGGTTAAGGACGGCTACACCTTC.

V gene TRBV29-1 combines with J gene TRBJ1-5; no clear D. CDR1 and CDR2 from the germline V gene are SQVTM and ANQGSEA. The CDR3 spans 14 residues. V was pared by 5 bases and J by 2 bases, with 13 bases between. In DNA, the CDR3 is TGCAGCGTTACTCCCGGGGTGGGCAATCAGCCCCAGCATTTT. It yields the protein CSVTPGVGNQPQHF.

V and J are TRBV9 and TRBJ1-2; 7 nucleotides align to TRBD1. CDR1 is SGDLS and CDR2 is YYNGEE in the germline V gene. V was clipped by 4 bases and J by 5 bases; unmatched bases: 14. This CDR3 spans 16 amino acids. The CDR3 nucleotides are TGTGCCAGCAGCCCCAGACCGAGGGGACAGATTTATGGCTACACCTTC. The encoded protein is CASSPRPRGQIYGYTF.

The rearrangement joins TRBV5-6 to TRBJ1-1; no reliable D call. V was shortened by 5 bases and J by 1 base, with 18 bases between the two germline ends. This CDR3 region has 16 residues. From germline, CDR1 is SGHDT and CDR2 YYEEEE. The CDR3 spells CASSPIDLEKNTEAFF. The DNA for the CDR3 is TGTGCCAGCAGTCCCATCGATTTAGAGAAGAACACTGAAGCTTTCTTT.

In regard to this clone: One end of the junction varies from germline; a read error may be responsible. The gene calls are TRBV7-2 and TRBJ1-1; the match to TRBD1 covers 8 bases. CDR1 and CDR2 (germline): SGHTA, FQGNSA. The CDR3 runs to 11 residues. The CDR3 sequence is CASSLALDRVF. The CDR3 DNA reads TGTGCCAGCAGCTTAGCGTTGGACAGGGTTTTT.

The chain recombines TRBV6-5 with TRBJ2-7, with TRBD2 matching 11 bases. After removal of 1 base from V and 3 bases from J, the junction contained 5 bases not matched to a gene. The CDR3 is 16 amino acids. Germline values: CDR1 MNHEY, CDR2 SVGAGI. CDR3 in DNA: TGTGCCAGCAGTTACTTGGGCCTAGCGGGGGGCTACGAGCAGTACTTC. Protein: CASSYLGLAGGYEQYF.